This TCR beta chain was identified in a study of PD-1 blockade in classical Hodgkin lymphoma. Study findings and constraints: Relapsed/refractory patients reportedly had the lowest baseline TCR diversity, below newly diagnosed patients, who were below healthy donors. Reasons behind the repertoire differences stay unclear, perhaps disease activity or earlier therapy.

Clones were sequenced by immunoSEQ multiplex PCR, and TCRdb holds only the in-frame ones, with some missing. The sample holds approximately 9,000 clones, under 90% seen once. Indicated time point: newly diagnosed, previously untreated cHL patient sample. It was by magnetic negative selection that CD8+ T cells were isolated from thawed PBMCs. For comparison, PBMCs from newly diagnosed, untreated classical Hodgkin lymphoma were used. As concerns this clone: Its target is not known.

Sequenced: CD8+ T cells from blood. The clonotype comes from a human donor with classical Hodgkin lymphoma.

In DNA, the CDR3 is TGTGCCAGCAGCACGGACAGGGAACTAAATGGCTACACCTTC. Residues: CASSTDRELNGYTF. This sequence joins TRBV5-4 and TRBJ1-2; 8 nucleotides align to TRBD1. CDR1 and CDR2 (germline): SGHNT, YYREEE (reference sequence). This CDR3 has 14 amino acids. Losses at the gene ends were 4 bases for V and 6 bases for J; bases not matched to a gene: 8.